This T cell receptor beta chain was profiled in a study of blood T cell repertoires in COVID-19. About the research overall: There were acute and convalescent COVID-19 samples, and they came from the United States, Italy and Spain. T cells, B-cell-depleted T cells, or PBMCs supplied cDNA or gDNA.

Using immunoSEQ multiplex PCR, the repertoire was profiled, and TCRdb retains in-frame clones only, with some absent. The sample records some 340,000 clones, 85% to 95% being singletons. Germline V gives CDR1 SGHRS, CDR2 YFSETQ. This CDR3 spans 15 amino acids. J was trimmed by 10 bases and V by 3 bases; bases with no gene match: 8. The sequenced sample consisted of PBMCs or T cells enriched from blood (not recorded which). The chain links TRBV5-1 to TRBJ2-1; TRBD2 matches 12 bases. The receptor was isolated from a woman in her 30s who had been exposed to COVID-19. CDR3 in amino acids: CASSSRLAGEGEQFF. In nucleotides, the CDR3 is TGCGCCAGCAGCTCCCGACTAGCGGGGGAGGGGGAGCAGTTCTTC.